Listed below are T cell receptor beta chains from one sample, sequenced in a study of T-cell reconstitution after alpha-beta-depleted transplantation in children. From the PCR reads, TCRdb called clonotypes with MiXCR, one entry per CDR3 protein. The profile shows approximately 47,000 distinct CDR3 sequences, roughly 52% of them singletons. The sample here was peripheral blood, taken before TCRalphabeta/CD19-depleted stem cell transplant. The receptors were sampled from a boy younger than two with SCID, due to receive a stem cell transplant. The CDR3 runs from the conserved cysteine through the conserved F or W. D genes are given only for firm matches. The size entry is marked missing in some rows and otherwise reads once, few, many or a size class.

d_call j_call clone_size v_call cdr3_aa cdr3_nt
. TRBJ2-3 . TRBV5-1 CASYQRDVSTDTQYF TGCGCCAGCTACCAGAGGGACGTTAGCACAGATACGCAGTATTTT
TRBD2 TRBJ2-3 . TRBV11-1 CASSPLRAGGPTDTQYF TGTGCCAGCAGCCCGTTGAGGGCGGGGGGCCCCACAGATACGCAGTATTTT
. TRBJ2-5 . TRBV7-3 CASSIPGETQYF TGTGCCAGCAGCATCCCCGGGGAGACCCAGTACTTC
. TRBJ2-1 few TRBV7-8 CASSFRSSYNEQFF TGTGCCAGCAGCTTCCGTTCCTCCTACAATGAGCAGTTCTTC
. TRBJ2-5 . TRBV9 CASSVDIRLETQYF TGTGCCAGCAGCGTAGATATCCGGTTGGAGACCCAGTACTTC
. TRBJ1-3 . TRBV4-2 CASSQDHRSLSGNTIYF TGTGCCAGCAGCCAAGACCACAGGAGTCTCTCTGGAAACACCATATATTTT
. TRBJ1-3 . TRBV28 CASSRSYGRGNTIYF TGTGCCAGCAGCCGGAGTTATGGTAGGGGAAACACCATATATTTT
. TRBJ1-6 . TRBV7-8 CASSLALGRGQSDNSPLHF TGTGCCAGCAGCTTAGCCTTAGGCAGGGGACAATCGGATAATTCACCCCTCCACTTT
. TRBJ2-1 few TRBV7-2 CASSLWERRNEQFF TGTGCCAGCAGCTTATGGGAGCGACGGAATGAGCAGTTCTTC
. TRBJ2-7 . TRBV20-1 CSAIPDSNSYEQYF TGCAGTGCTATCCCGGACAGTAACTCCTACGAGCAGTACTTC
. TRBJ2-7 . TRBV7-2 CASSSRGREQYF TGTGCCAGCAGCTCGAGGGGACGCGAGCAGTACTTC
. TRBJ2-5 . TRBV5-1 CASSSSEAWQQETQYF TGCGCCAGCAGCTCGTCTGAGGCCTGGCAACAAGAGACCCAGTACTTC
. TRBJ2-2 . TRBV6-4 CASSETAGGSGELFF TGTGCCAGCAGTGAAACGGCCGGAGGATCCGGGGAGCTGTTTTTT
TRBD1 TRBJ2-7 . TRBV20-1 CSARSGRQGLEQYF TGCAGTGCTAGGTCGGGCAGACAGGGGCTCGAGCAGTACTTC
TRBD1 TRBJ1-2 . TRBV9 CASSPTGDGYTF TGTGCCAGCAGCCCAACAGGGGATGGCTACACCTTC
. TRBJ2-7 . TRBV11-2 CASSWDQPYEQYF TGTGCCAGCAGCTGGGACCAACCCTACGAGCAGTACTTC